The rows below give T cell receptor beta chains drawn from one sample of a study of blood T cell repertoires in COVID-19. Clones were read by immunoSEQ multiplex PCR, and TCRdb kept only the in-frame ones, dropping some. Of 300,000 to 450,000 clones listed, around nine tenths were seen once; the top ten hold around 2.9%. What was sequenced was peripheral blood. These receptor sequences come from a human donor in a cohort sampled during active COVID-19. Each CDR3 is given with its conserved first and last residue. Fields, in order: J gene, clone size, V gene, D gene, CDR3 DNA, CDR3 protein. The D gene is left open where the match is weak. Size is stated for part of the rows, as once, few or many counts, or as a class when the clone is expanded.

>TRBJ1-6|-|TRBV5-1|-
TGCGCCAGCAGCTCACAGGATCCACCCCTCCACTTT
CASSSQDPPLHF
>TRBJ1-2|-|TRBV3-1/TRBV3-2|-
TGTGCCAGCAGCCATACAGGGAATCATAGGGCCTTC
CASSHTGNHRAF
>TRBJ2-5|-|TRBV5-3|-
TGTGCCAGAACCGGGGGATCTGGGCTGGAGACCCAGTACTTC
CARTGGSGLETQYF
>TRBJ2-1|-|TRBV6-5|TRBD2
TGTGCCAGCAGTATAACTAGCGGGAGGAATGAGCAGTTCTTC
CASSITSGRNEQFF
>TRBJ2-5|-|TRBV25-1|TRBD1
TGTGCCAGCAGTGAATCAGGACGGGACAGGGCTTGGGAGACCCAGTACTTC
CASSESGRDRAWETQYF
>TRBJ2-7|-|TRBV19|-
TGTGCCAGTAGTATAGACCGCGGCGAGCAGTACTTC
CASSIDRGEQYF
>TRBJ1-2|once|TRBV30|-
TGTGCCTGGAGCATTGTAGAGGGAAATGGCTACACCTTC
CAWSIVEGNGYTF
>TRBJ1-2|few|TRBV7-2|TRBD1
TGTGCCAGCAGTCAAACCGGGACAGGGTGGAGCTACACCTTC
CASSQTGTGWSYTF
>TRBJ2-1|once|TRBV7-8|TRBD1
TGTGCCAGCAGTGACAAGACAGGGTCCTACAATGAGCAGTTCTTC
CASSDKTGSYNEQFF
>TRBJ1-6|-|TRBV5-1|TRBD1
TGCGCCAGTTCCGGACAGGGTAATTCACCCCTCCACTTT
CASSGQGNSPLHF
>TRBJ2-3|-|TRBV14|TRBD1
TGTGCCAGCAGCAAGGGACAGAGCACAGATACGCAGTATTTT
CASSKGQSTDTQYF
>TRBJ1-2|-|TRBV21-1|-
TGTGCCAGCAGCAAAGAACCTGGGGACAGGGACAAAACAACCTTTTATGGCTACACCTTC
CASSKEPGDRDKTTFYGYTF
>TRBJ2-5|-|TRBV19|TRBD1
TGTGCCAGTAGTCAACCAGGGGGGACCCAGTACTTC
CASSQPGGTQYF
>TRBJ2-7|-|TRBV3-1/TRBV3-2|TRBD1
TGTGCCAGCAGTAGGGGGCTAAGCTCCTACGAGCAGTACTTC
CASSRGLSSYEQYF
>TRBJ2-1|-|TRBV6-6|-
TGTGCCAGCAGTTACCGCCAGGGATACAATGAGCAGTTCTTC
CASSYRQGYNEQFF
>TRBJ2-2|-|TRBV6-4|TRBD2
TGTGCCAGCAGCGCCGGGACTAGCGCCGGGGAGCTGTTTTTT
CASSAGTSAGELFF
>TRBJ1-2|-|TRBV12-3/TRBV12-4|TRBD1
TGTGCCAGCAGTCCGGGGACAGACTATGGCTACACCTTC
CASSPGTDYGYTF
>TRBJ2-1|-|TRBV27|TRBD1
TGTGCCAGCAGTCGCAAGTCCGGGGACAGCTCCTACAATGAGCAGTTCTTC
CASSRKSGDSSYNEQFF
>TRBJ2-7|-|TRBV30|TRBD2
TGTGCCTGGAGTAGGGTTAGCGGGGGCTCCTACGAGCAGTACTTC
CAWSRVSGGSYEQYF
>TRBJ2-7|once|TRBV3-1/TRBV3-2|-
TGTGCCAGCAGCCAAACTCCTTACGAGCAGTACTTC
CASSQTPYEQYF
>TRBJ2-1|few|TRBV5-1|-
TGCGCCAGCAGCTTGGATTTGGCTGGCGGGTTAAATGAGCAGTTCTTC
CASSLDLAGGLNEQFF
>TRBJ2-2|once|TRBV10-3|TRBD2
TGTGCCATCAGTGAGAGGCCCGGGACTAGCGGGGTCACCGGGGAGCTGTTTTTT
CAISERPGTSGVTGELFF
>TRBJ1-3|-|TRBV5-1|-
TGCGCCAGCAGCCCGGACAGCTCTGGAAACACCATATATTTT
CASSPDSSGNTIYF
>TRBJ2-7|few|TRBV11-3|TRBD2
TGTGCCAGCAGCTCCGGACTAGCGGGAGTGCGCGAGCAGTACTTC
CASSSGLAGVREQYF
>TRBJ2-5|-|TRBV11-2|TRBD2
TGTGCCAGCAGCTCCAACCCCGGGACTAGCGGCAAAGAGACCCAGTACTTC
CASSSNPGTSGKETQYF
>TRBJ1-2|-|TRBV7-9|TRBD1
TGTGCCAGCAGCCAGAGTCAGACAGGGTCCTATGGCTACACCTTC
CASSQSQTGSYGYTF
>TRBJ2-7|few|TRBV12-3/TRBV12-4|-
TGTGCCAGCAGCTCGGGGGACGAGCAGTACTTC
CASSSGDEQYF
>TRBJ2-7|once|TRBV6-5|TRBD2
TGTGCCAGCAGCCCCGGACTAGACAGCTCCTACGAGCAGTACTTC
CASSPGLDSSYEQYF
>TRBJ2-7|once|TRBV12-3/TRBV12-4|-
TGTGCCAGCAGTTTGACTGACTCCTACGAGCAGTACTTC
CASSLTDSYEQYF
>TRBJ1-4|-|TRBV15|TRBD1
TGTGCCACCAGCAAGGACAGGGGGGCAACTAATGAAAAACTGTTTTTT
CATSKDRGATNEKLFF
>TRBJ2-7|once|TRBV5-4|TRBD1
TGTGCCAGCAGCCCCCAACAGGGGTCCTACGAGCAGTACTTC
CASSPQQGSYEQYF
>TRBJ1-5|once|TRBV6-5|-
TGTGCCAGTGGCGGACGGGGTCGGCCCCAGCATTTT
CASGGRGRPQHF
>TRBJ1-3|few|TRBV5-1|-
TGCGCCAGCAGCTTAGGGGTTTCTGGAAACACCATATATTTT
CASSLGVSGNTIYF
>TRBJ1-6|once|TRBV19|TRBD1
TGTGCCAGCGGGACAGGGAGGAATTCACCCCTCCACTTT
CASGTGRNSPLHF
>TRBJ1-1|-|TRBV30|-
TGTGCCCGGGAGCTGATTGCCACTGAAGCTTTCTTT
CARELIATEAFF
>TRBJ2-3|-|TRBV2|TRBD1
TGTGCCAGCAAGGACAGGGGCGATACGCAGTATTTT
CASKDRGDTQYF
>TRBJ2-5|-|TRBV24-1|TRBD1
TGTGCCACCAGTGAGGGGGACAGGTGGGGAGAGACCCAGTACTTC
CATSEGDRWGETQYF
>TRBJ2-7|-|TRBV7-3|TRBD1
TGTGCCAGCAGCTTAACGGGACAGGGACGCGAGCAGTACTTC
CASSLTGQGREQYF
>TRBJ2-7|once|TRBV30|-
TGTGCCTCCCGTTTGGAAGGACTCAGCTCCTACGAGCAGTACTTC
CASRLEGLSSYEQYF
>TRBJ2-7|-|TRBV5-1|-
TGCGCCAGCAGCTTGGGGTCTAGCGCAGCCTACGAGCAGTACTTC
CASSLGSSAAYEQYF
>TRBJ2-3|-|TRBV6-5|-
TGTGCCAGCAGTTACTTTAGCGGTTTCACAGATACGCAGTATTTT
CASSYFSGFTDTQYF
>TRBJ1-2|-|TRBV6-1|TRBD1
TGTGCCAGCAGTGAAGTTTGGGACAGCGACGGCTACACCTTC
CASSEVWDSDGYTF
>TRBJ1-1|-|TRBV7-2|-
TGTGCCAGCAGCCAAATGAACACTGAAGCTTTCTTT
CASSQMNTEAFF
>TRBJ2-7|-|TRBV5-1|-
TGCGCCAGCAGCTTGGTCGGGGGCTACGAGCAGTACTTC
CASSLVGGYEQYF
>TRBJ2-7|-|TRBV7-3|TRBD1
TGTGCCAGCAGCTTCCACAGGGGTACGAAGCAGTACTTC
CASSFHRGTKQYF
>TRBJ1-3|-|TRBV28|TRBD1
TGTGCCAGCAGCCTCCGGGGGACAGGCGGAAACACCATATATTTT
CASSLRGTGGNTIYF
>TRBJ2-3|-|TRBV9|-
TGTGCCAGCAGCATCCGGTACACAGATACGCAGTATTTT
CASSIRYTDTQYF
>TRBJ1-3|-|TRBV3-1/TRBV3-2|-
TGTGCCAGCAGCCAGGGTCCAGTGGGGGGCTCTGGAAACACCATATATTTT
CASSQGPVGGSGNTIYF
>TRBJ2-5|many|TRBV7-9|-
TGTGCCAGCAGCTTCTCAGACAGCTCCCAAGAGACCCAGTACTTC
CASSFSDSSQETQYF
>TRBJ1-5|-|TRBV12-3/TRBV12-4|TRBD1
TGTGCCAGCAGTTCAGACAGGGTTCAGCCCCAGCATTTT
CASSSDRVQPQHF
>TRBJ1-1|once|TRBV6-5|-
TGTGCCAGCAGTCGCAGGGAAAGGACTGAAGCTTTCTTT
CASSRRERTEAFF
>TRBJ2-1|-|TRBV19|TRBD2
TGTGCCAGTAGTATAAAGGATGCGGGAGGTGAGCAGTTCTTC
CASSIKDAGGEQFF
>TRBJ1-5|-|TRBV20-1|-
TGCAGTGCTAGTCCGTCGACTGGTGGCAATCAGCCCCAGCATTTT
CSASPSTGGNQPQHF